This T cell receptor (beta chain) was sequenced for a study of OX40 agonist ivuxolimab in advanced cancers. The overall study: Every 2 weeks, patients received ivuxolimab intravenously, dosed at 0.01 to 10 mg/kg.

Findings of the study overall: At 0.1 to 3.0 mg/kg, clonal expansion of CD4+ and CD8+ blood T cells had occurred by week 6.

CDR3 length: 14 residues. With 4 bases removed from V and 2 bases from J, the gap between germline ends came to 9 bases. Germline V gives CDR1 MGHRA, CDR2 YSYEKL. Details on this clone: The target antigen is unknown.

The data were produced by immunoSEQ multiplex PCR, yet TCRdb's version contains in-frame clones alone and is incomplete. There are some 86,000 clones in the sample; 91% occur only once, and approximately 7% lies in the top ten. Blood sampling took place at baseline, cycle 4 day 1, and cycle 7 day 1. This rearrangement joins TRBV4-1 to TRBJ1-5; unclear D gene. Sample: CD4+ or CD8+ T cells sorted from blood, taken in a trial of the OX40 agonist ivuxolimab. The source is an adult with an advanced solid tumor such as melanoma, head and neck, liver or kidney cancer. The CDR3 is CASSPNTGNQPQHF. CDR3 nucleotide sequence: TGCGCCAGCAGCCCAAACACCGGCAATCAGCCCCAGCATTTT.